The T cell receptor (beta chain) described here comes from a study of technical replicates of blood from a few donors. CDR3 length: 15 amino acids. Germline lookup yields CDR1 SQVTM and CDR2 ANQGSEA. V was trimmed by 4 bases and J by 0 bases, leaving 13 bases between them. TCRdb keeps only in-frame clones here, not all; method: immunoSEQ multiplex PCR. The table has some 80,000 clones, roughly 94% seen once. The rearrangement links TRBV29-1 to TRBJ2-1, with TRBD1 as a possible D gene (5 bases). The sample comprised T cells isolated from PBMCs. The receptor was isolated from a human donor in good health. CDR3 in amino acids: CSVGGAESSYNEQFF. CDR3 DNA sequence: TGCAGCGTTGGGGGCGCGGAAAGCTCCTACAATGAGCAGTTCTTC.